Included here is one T cell receptor beta chain sequence, with context. The authors' processing: Amplification with reference gene primers provided the estimates of nucleated cell counts. The repertoire was sequenced with immunoSEQ multiplex PCR; TCRdb's copy has only in-frame clones and lacks some. The V and J calls and clone size are taken from that table; D and trimming were inferred from the DNA. The sample carries 150,000 to 200,000 clones, more than 75% recorded once. Followed over time, Seattle patients had been enrolled while infection was active. Per the germline V gene, CDR1 is SGHTA and CDR2 is FQGNSA. V lost 1 base and J 4 bases, leaving 16 bases between the germline ends. The CDR3 contains 16 residues. The sample belongs to a study of blood T cell repertoires in COVID-19. The wider study: The samples span acute and convalescent COVID-19 from the United States, Italy and Spain. The analysed material was cDNA or gDNA that came from T cells, B-cell-depleted T cells, or PBMCs.

Material for sequencing was peripheral blood. The V gene is TRBV7-2, the J gene TRBJ1-2, with D uncertain. The clonotype was recovered from a woman between 45 and 65 years old with COVID-19, enrolled during active disease. CDR3 sequence reads: CASSLEVSRRSYGYTF. The CDR3 DNA sequence: TGTGCCAGCAGCTTAGAAGTTTCCCGGAGGAGCTATGGCTACACCTTC.